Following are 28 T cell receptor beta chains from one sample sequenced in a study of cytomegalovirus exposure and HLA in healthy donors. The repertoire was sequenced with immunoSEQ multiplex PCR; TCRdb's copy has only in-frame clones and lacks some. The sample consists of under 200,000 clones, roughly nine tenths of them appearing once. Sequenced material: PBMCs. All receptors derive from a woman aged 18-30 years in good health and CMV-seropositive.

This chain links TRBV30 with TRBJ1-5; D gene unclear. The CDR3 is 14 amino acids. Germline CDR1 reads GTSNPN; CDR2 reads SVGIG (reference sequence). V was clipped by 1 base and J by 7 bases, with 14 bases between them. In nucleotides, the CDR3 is TGTGCCTGGAGTGACGGGGTTGTTGGCCAGCCCCAGCATTTT. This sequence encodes CAWSDGVVGQPQHF.

The CDR3 reads CASSLRDRFSDTQYF. In DNA form, the CDR3 reads TGTGCCAGCAGCCTCCGGGACAGGTTCTCAGATACGCAGTATTTT. The rearrangement uses TRBV6-6 and TRBJ2-3; 8 bases map to TRBD1. From germline, CDR1 is MNHNY and CDR2 SVGAGI (reference sequence). J gave up 4 bases and V 6 bases, and 9 bases lay outside the gene matches. The CDR3 covers 15 residues.

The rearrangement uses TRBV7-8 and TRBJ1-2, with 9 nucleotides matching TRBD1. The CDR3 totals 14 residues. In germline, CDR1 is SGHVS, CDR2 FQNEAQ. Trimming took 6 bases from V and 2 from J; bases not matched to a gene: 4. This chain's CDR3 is CASRSGTGNYGYTF. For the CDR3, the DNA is TGTGCCAGCAGGTCTGGGACAGGGAACTATGGCTACACCTTC.

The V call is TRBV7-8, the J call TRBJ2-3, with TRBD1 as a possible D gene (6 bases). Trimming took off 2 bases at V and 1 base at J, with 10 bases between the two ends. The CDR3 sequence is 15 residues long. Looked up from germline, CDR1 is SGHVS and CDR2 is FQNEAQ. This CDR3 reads CASSLRGWGTDTQYF. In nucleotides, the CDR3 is TGTGCCAGCAGCTTAAGGGGGTGGGGCACAGATACGCAGTATTTT.

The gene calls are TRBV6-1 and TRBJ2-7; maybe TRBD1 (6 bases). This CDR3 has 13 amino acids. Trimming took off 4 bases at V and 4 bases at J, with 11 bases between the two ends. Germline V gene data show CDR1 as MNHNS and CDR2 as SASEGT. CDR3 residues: CASSVKGEYEQYF. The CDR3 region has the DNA TGTGCCAGCAGTGTCAAGGGGGAGTACGAGCAGTACTTC.

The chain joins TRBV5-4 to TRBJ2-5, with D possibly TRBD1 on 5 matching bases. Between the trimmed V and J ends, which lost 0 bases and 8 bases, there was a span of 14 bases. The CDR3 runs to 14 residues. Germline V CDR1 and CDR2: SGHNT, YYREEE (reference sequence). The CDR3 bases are TGTGCCAGCAGCTTGGCCCCCCACAGGCAAACCCAGTACTTC. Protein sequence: CASSLAPHRQTQYF.

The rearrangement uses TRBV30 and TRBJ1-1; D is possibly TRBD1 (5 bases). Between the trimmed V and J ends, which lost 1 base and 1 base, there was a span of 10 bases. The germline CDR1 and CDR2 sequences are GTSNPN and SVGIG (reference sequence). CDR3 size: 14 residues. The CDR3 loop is CAWSEGPPNTEAFF. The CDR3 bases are TGTGCCTGGAGTGAGGGGCCCCCGAACACTGAAGCTTTCTTT.

CDR3 residues: CASSQWGEGNTEAFF. The CDR3 nucleotides are TGTGCCAGCAGCCAATGGGGGGAGGGGAACACTGAAGCTTTCTTT. This chain uses TRBV14 with TRBJ1-1; D is possibly TRBD1 (5 bases). The CDR3 spans 15 residues. Trimming stripped 2 bases from V and 1 base from J, with 11 bases between. Germline V lookup: CDR1 SGHDN, CDR2 FVKESK.

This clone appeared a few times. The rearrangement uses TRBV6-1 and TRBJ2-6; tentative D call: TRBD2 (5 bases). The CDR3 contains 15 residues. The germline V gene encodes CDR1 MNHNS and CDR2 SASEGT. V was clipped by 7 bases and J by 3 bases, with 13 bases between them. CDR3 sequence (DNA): TGTGCCAGCATTGTAAGAGGGCGTGGGGCCAACGTCCTGACTTTC. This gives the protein CASIVRGRGANVLTF.

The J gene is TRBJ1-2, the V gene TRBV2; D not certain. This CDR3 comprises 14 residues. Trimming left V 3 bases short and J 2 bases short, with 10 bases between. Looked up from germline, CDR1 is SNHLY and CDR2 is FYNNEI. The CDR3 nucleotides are TGTGCCAGCAGTGATCGACGGGTAAACTATGGCTACACCTTC. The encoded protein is CASSDRRVNYGYTF.

CDR3 DNA: TGCGCCAGCAGCCGGGACACCCGGGGATATGGCTACACCTTC. Protein product: CASSRDTRGYGYTF. The rearrangement links TRBV23-1 to TRBJ1-2; tentative D call: TRBD1 (6 bases). TRBV23-1 is reported as an ORF; its role is uncertain. The CDR3 extends over 14 amino acids. V was trimmed by 6 bases and J by 5 bases, leaving 16 bases between them.

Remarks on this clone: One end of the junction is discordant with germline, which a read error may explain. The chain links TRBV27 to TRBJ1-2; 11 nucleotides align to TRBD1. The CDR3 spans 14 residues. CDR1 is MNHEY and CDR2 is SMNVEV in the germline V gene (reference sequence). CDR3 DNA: TGTGCCAGCAGTTTAAGGACAGGGGGCGATGGCCACACCTTC. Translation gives CASSLRTGGDGHTF.

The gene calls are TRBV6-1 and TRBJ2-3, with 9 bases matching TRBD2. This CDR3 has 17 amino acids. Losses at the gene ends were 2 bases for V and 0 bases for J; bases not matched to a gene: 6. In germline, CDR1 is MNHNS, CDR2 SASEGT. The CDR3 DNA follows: TGTGCCAGCAGTGAACTCCTAGCGGGGATGAGCACAGATACGCAGTATTTT. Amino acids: CASSELLAGMSTDTQYF.

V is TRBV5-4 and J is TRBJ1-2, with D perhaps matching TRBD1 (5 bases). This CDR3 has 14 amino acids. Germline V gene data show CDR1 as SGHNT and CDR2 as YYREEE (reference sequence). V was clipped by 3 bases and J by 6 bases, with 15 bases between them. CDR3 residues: CASSSENSGDGYTF. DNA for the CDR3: TGTGCCAGCAGCTCAGAGAACTCGGGGGATGGCTACACCTTC.

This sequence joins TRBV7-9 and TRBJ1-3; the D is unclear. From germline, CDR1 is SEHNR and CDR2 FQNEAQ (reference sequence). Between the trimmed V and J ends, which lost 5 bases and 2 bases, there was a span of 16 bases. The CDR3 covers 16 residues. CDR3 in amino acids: CASSPRSGVAGNTIYF. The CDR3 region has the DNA TGTGCCAGCAGCCCCCGGAGCGGAGTGGCTGGAAACACCATATATTTT.

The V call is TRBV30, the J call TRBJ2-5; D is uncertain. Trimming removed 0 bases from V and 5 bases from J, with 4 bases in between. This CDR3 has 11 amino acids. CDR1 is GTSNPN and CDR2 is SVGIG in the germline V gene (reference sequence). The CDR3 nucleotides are TGTGCCTGGAGTGTACGGGAGACCCAGTACTTC. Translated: CAWSVRETQYF.

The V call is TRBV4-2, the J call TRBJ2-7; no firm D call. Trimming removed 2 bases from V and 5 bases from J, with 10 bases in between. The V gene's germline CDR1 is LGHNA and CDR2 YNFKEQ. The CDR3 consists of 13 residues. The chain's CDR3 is CASSQNGINEQYF. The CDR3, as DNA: TGTGCCAGCAGCCAAAATGGCATCAACGAGCAGTACTTC.

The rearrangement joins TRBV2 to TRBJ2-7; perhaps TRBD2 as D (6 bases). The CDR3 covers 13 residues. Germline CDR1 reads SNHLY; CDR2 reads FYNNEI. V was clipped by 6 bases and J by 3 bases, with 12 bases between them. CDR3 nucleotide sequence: TGTGCCAGCAGCGGGACTGAGTACTACGAGCAGTACTTC. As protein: CASSGTEYYEQYF. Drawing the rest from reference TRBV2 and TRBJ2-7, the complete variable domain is EPEVTQTPSHQVTQMGQEVILRCVPISNHLYFYWYRQILGQKVEFLVSFYNNEISEKSEIFDDQFSVERPDGSNFTLKIRSTKLEDSAMYFCASSGTEYYEQYFGPGTRLTVT.

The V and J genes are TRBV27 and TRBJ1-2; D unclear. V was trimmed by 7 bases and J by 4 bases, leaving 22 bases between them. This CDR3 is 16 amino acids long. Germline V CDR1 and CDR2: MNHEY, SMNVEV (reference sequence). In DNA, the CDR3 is TGTGCCAGCACCCAGTTGGGGAGGCTAAAGGGCTATGGCTACACCTTC. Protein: CASTQLGRLKGYGYTF.

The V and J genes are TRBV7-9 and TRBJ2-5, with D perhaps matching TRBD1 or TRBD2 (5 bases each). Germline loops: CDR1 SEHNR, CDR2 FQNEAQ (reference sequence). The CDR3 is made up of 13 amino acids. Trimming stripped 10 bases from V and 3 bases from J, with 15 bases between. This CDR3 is CATRASPKETQYF. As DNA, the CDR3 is TGTGCCACCAGGGCTAGCCCAAAAGAGACCCAGTACTTC.

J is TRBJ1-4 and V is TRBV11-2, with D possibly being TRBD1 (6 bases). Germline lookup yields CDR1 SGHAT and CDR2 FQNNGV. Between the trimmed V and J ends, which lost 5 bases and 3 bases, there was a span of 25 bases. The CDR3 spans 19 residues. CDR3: CASSPEGGTALVANEKLFF. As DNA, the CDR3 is TGTGCCAGCAGCCCCGAGGGGGGGACGGCCCTCGTGGCTAATGAAAAACTGTTTTTT.

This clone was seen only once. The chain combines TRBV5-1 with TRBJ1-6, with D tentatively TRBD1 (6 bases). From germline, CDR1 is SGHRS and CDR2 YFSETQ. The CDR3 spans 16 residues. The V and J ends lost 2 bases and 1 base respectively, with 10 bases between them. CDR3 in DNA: TGCGCCAGCAGCTTCCAACAGGGTTCCTATAATTCACCCCTCCACTTT. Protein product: CASSFQQGSYNSPLHF.

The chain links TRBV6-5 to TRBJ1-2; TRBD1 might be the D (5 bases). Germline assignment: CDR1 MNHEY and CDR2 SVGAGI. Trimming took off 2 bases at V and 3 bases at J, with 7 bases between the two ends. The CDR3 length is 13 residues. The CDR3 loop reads CASSYIRDYGYTF. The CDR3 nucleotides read TGTGCCAGCAGTTACATCAGGGACTATGGCTACACCTTC.

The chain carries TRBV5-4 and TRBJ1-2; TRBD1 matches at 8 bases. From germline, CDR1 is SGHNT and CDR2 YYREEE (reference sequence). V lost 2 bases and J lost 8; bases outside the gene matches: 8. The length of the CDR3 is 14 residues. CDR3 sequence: CASSFTTGEDGYTF. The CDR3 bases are TGTGCCAGCAGCTTTACGACAGGGGAGGACGGCTACACCTTC.

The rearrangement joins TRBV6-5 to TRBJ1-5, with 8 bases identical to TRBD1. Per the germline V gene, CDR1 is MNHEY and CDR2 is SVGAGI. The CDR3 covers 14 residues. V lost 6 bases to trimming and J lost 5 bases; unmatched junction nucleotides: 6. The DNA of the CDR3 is TGTGCCAGCAGGTTGGACAGGGCGCATCAGCCCCAGCATTTT. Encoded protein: CASRLDRAHQPQHF.

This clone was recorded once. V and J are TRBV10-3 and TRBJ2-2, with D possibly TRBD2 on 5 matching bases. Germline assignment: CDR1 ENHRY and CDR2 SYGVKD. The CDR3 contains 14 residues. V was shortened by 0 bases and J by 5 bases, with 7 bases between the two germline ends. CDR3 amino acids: CAISESTGTGELFF. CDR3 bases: TGTGCCATCAGTGAGTCCACGGGGACCGGGGAGCTGTTTTTT.

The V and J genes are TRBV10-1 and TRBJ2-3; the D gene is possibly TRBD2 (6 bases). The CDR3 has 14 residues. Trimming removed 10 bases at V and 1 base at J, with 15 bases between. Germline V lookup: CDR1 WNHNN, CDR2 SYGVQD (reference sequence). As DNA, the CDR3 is TGCGCCATCGCTAGCGAGATCTGCACAGATACGCAGTATTTT. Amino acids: CAIASEICTDTQYF.

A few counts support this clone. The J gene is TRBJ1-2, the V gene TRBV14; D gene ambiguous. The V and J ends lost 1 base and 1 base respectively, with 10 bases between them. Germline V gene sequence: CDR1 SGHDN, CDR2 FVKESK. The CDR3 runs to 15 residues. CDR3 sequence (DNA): TGTGCCAGCAGCCAAGGTCCTGGCGGTAACTATGGCTACACCTTC. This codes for CASSQGPGGNYGYTF. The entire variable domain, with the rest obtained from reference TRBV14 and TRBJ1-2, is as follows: EAGVTQFPSHSVIEKGQTVTLRCDPISGHDNLYWYRRVMGKEIKFLLHFVKESKQDESGMPNNRFLAERTGGTYSTLKVQPAELEDSGVYFCASSQGPGGNYGYTFGSGTRLTVV.